Only a few counts were recorded for the clone carrying this T cell receptor beta chain. These data come from a study of T cells in Graves' hyperthyroidism and ophthalmopathy. There were TCR beta CDR3 regions amplified from RNA transcripts. RT-PCR in the first round (using the HTBI primer set) targeted the TCR CDR3. TCRdb re-analysed the multiplex PCR reads in MiXCR, keeping a single row per CDR3 protein. The table lists 300,000 to 350,000 distinct CDR3 sequences, roughly 13% of them singletons. The sequence came from a woman aged 25 to 39 with Graves' hyperthyroidism. The sequenced material came from blood.

As DNA, the CDR3 is TGTGCCAGCCTTATGGACATCGGCTACGAGCAGTACTTC. This gives the protein CASLMDIGYEQYF. The V call is TRBV2, the J call TRBJ2-7, with a tentative D call TRBD1 (5 bases). V was cut by 8 bases and J by 3 bases, with 14 bases left in between. Looked up from germline, CDR1 is SNHLY and CDR2 is FYNNEI. The CDR3 runs 13 residues.